One sample yielded the 10 T cell receptor beta chains listed below, sequenced in a study of Ad26.COV2.S vaccination and SARS-CoV-2 variants. The assay was immunoSEQ multiplex PCR, and TCRdb's table has in-frame clones only and misses some. Among fewer than 400,000 clones listed, 70% to 90% were seen once. The treatment is: around 19 received Ad26.COV2.S at low or high dose, single or two shots; five or six received placebo; per-sample allocation not given. On day 63 after the first injection, vaccine and placebo recipients gave samples. The sample was peripheral blood, taken in a trial of Ad26.COV2.S vaccine versus placebo. Receptor source: a person aged 18 to 59 who received the Ad26.COV2.S COVID-19 vaccine or a placebo.

The rearrangement links TRBV21-1 to TRBJ2-5; the table's D call, TRBD2, has no DNA check behind it. TRBV21-1 is recorded as a pseudogene. This CDR3 spans 15 amino acids. As DNA, the CDR3 is TGTGCCACCGCGGGGGTTGCCCCCTGGGGAGAGACCCAGTACTTC. It yields the protein CATAGVAPWGETQYF.

The chain is built from TRBV2 and TRBJ1-2; D gene ambiguous. Germline lookup yields CDR1 SNHLY and CDR2 FYNNEI. The ends were cut back, 5 bases at V and 7 bases at J, with 5 bases in the middle. This CDR3 is built from 10 residues. CDR3 nucleotides: TGTGCCAGCAGTCTAGCTGGCTACACCTTC. Its translation is CASSLAGYTF.

The CDR3 coding sequence is TGTGCCAGCAGCTTGGGGACAGCTTATAGCAATCAGCCCCAGCATTTT. This sequence encodes CASSLGTAYSNQPQHF. The chain employs TRBV5-8 and TRBJ1-5; possible D gene TRBD1, 6 bases. This CDR3 is built from 16 residues. The germline V gene encodes CDR1 SGHTS and CDR2 YDEGEE. The ends were cut back, 0 bases at V and 0 bases at J, with 10 bases in the middle.

The chain couples TRBV7-9 to TRBJ1-1; D gene unclear. V was cut by 5 bases and J by 4 bases, with 8 bases left in between. The CDR3 spans 12 residues. Germline-derived CDR1 and CDR2 are SEHNR and FQNEAQ (reference sequence). CDR3 protein: CASSPVLTEAFF. The CDR3 DNA is TGTGCCAGCAGCCCTGTACTCACTGAAGCTTTCTTT.

In nucleotides, the CDR3 is TGTGCCAGTAGCGCCGGGACAGGTAATCAGCCCCAGCATTTT. This gives the protein CASSAGTGNQPQHF. The J gene is TRBJ1-5, the V gene TRBV19, with TRBD1 identical over 8 bases. Germline lookup yields CDR1 LNHDA and CDR2 SQIVND (reference sequence). The CDR3 consists of 14 residues. The ends lost 6 bases at V and 4 bases at J; junction bases unmatched: 5.

Note on this clone: The sample carries other DNA sequences with the same CDR3. This rearrangement joins TRBV3-1 (or the pseudogene TRBV3-2) to TRBJ1-5; maybe TRBD1 (6 bases). The germline V gene encodes CDR1 LGHDT and CDR2 YNNKEL (reference sequence). V dropped 1 base and J dropped 1 base, with 8 bases sitting between them. The CDR3 spans 15 residues. CDR3 DNA sequence: TGTGCCAGCAGCCAAGGGGGGGGCAGCAATCAGCCCCAGCATTTT. It translates to CASSQGGGSNQPQHF.

The rearrangement links TRBV18 to TRBJ2-7; 8 bases match TRBD1. Germline V lookup: CDR1 KGHSH, CDR2 LQKENI. V lost 3 bases to trimming and J lost 6 bases; unmatched junction nucleotides: 13. There are 16 residues in the CDR3. The CDR3 nucleotides read TGTGCCAGCTCACCCCCCCCGCAGGGGGCGTCCGGCGAGCAGTACTTC. This codes for CASSPPPQGASGEQYF.

This chain links TRBV10-2 with TRBJ2-3, with 7 positions matching TRBD1. After removal of 7 bases from V and 4 bases from J, the junction contained 8 bases not matched to a gene. The CDR3 consists of 14 residues. Germline CDR1 reads WSHSY; CDR2 reads SAAADI. The CDR3 DNA sequence: TGCGCCAGCAAATTGACAGGGATTGCAGATACGCAGTATTTT. Translation gives CASKLTGIADTQYF.

V is TRBV7-6 and J is TRBJ2-7; tentatively, D is TRBD1 or TRBD2 (6 bases each). The germline CDR1 and CDR2 sequences are SGHVS and FNYEAQ. V was clipped by 2 bases and J by 5 bases, with 22 bases between them. The CDR3 sequence is 17 residues long. The CDR3 is CASSLRGPGGAGNEQYF. The CDR3 region has the DNA TGTGCCAGCAGCTTAAGAGGGCCCGGGGGCGCTGGCAACGAGCAGTACTTC. The full variable domain, completed using reference TRBV7-6 and TRBJ2-7, is GAGVSQSPRYKVTKRGQDVALRCDPISGHVSLYWYRQALGQGPEFLTYFNYEAQQDKSGLPNDRFSAERPEGSISTLTIQRTEQRDSAMYRCASSLRGPGGAGNEQYFGPGTRLTVT.

The chain combines TRBV4-1 with TRBJ2-7; TRBD2 agrees at 11 bases. Germline CDR1 reads MGHRA; CDR2 reads YSYEKL. This CDR3 has 18 amino acids. V was pared by 1 base and J by 0 bases, with 8 bases of the junction left unmatched. CDR3: CASSQVALAGGRSYEQYF. Written as DNA, the CDR3 is TGCGCCAGCAGCCAAGTCGCGCTAGCGGGGGGCCGCTCCTACGAGCAGTACTTC.